The rows below give T cell receptor beta chains drawn from one sample of a study of T-cell reconstitution after alpha-beta-depleted transplantation in children. From the PCR reads, TCRdb called clonotypes with MiXCR, one entry per CDR3 protein. The table has hundreds of thousands of distinct CDR3 sequences, around 9.6% seen once. The sample here was PBMCs from the stem cell graft donor, taken from the stem cell graft. These receptors originate from a human donor who donated a stem cell graft to a child with SCID. The CDR3 runs from the conserved cysteine through the conserved F or W. The D gene is left open where the match is weak. For some rows the clone size is stated as once, few or many, or as a class when expanded; others skip it.

>TRBJ2-7|TRBV3-1|12|-|few
TGTGCCAGCAGCTCCCACGGGTCCGAGCAGTACTTC
CASSSHGSEQYF
>TRBJ2-7|TRBV18|15|TRBD1|few
TGTGCCAGCTCACTCGGTCGACAGGGGGTCAACGAGCAGTACTTC
CASSLGRQGVNEQYF
>TRBJ1-2|TRBV20-1|15|TRBD1|-
TGCAGTGCTAATACAGTCCGGGACAGGGCGGATGGCTACACCTTC
CSANTVRDRADGYTF
>TRBJ2-1|TRBV20-1|14|TRBD1|-
TGCAGTGCTAGAGGACAGGGGTCTTACAATGAGCAGTTCTTC
CSARGQGSYNEQFF
>TRBJ2-7|TRBV2|11|-|-
TGTGCCAGCAGGGATACCTACGAGCAGTACTTC
CASRDTYEQYF
>TRBJ2-3|TRBV25-1|15|TRBD1|many
TGTGCCAGCAGCACTACAGGGGGCACGGCAGATACGCAGTATTTT
CASSTTGGTADTQYF
>TRBJ1-5|TRBV5-6|14|-|-
TGTGCCAGCAGCCTTGGATACCCGGACAGACCCCAGCATTTT
CASSLGYPDRPQHF
>TRBJ2-3|TRBV6-4|15|TRBD2|-
TGTGCCAGCAGTGACGCGTCGGGGGGGGCCAATACGCAGTATTTT
CASSDASGGANTQYF
>TRBJ2-1|TRBV5-1|15|-|-
TGCGCCAGCAGCTCGGAGGGGCTTTCCTACAATGAGCAGTTCTTC
CASSSEGLSYNEQFF
>TRBJ2-1|TRBV5-1|12|-|few
TGCGCCAGCAGCCTGCACTTGTTTGAGCAGTTCTTC
CASSLHLFEQFF
>TRBJ1-2|TRBV2|11|-|many
TGTGCCAGCAGTGTCGGCCATGGCTACACCTTC
CASSVGHGYTF
>TRBJ1-2|TRBV25-1|13|-|-
TGTGCCAGCAGACGGGACAAGAATTATGGCTACACCTTC
CASRRDKNYGYTF
>TRBJ2-7|TRBV5-1|14|TRBD1|many
TGCGCCAGCAGCTTCGGGACAGGAGGCTACGAGCAGTACTTC
CASSFGTGGYEQYF
>TRBJ2-3|TRBV7-9|15|-|few
TGTGCCAGCAGCTTACCGGATGTGGTGACAGATACGCAGTATTTT
CASSLPDVVTDTQYF
>TRBJ1-3|TRBV6-5|14|TRBD1|-
TGTGCCAGCATGGACAGGGTTTTTGGAAACACCATATATTTT
CASMDRVFGNTIYF
>TRBJ2-1|TRBV13|13|-|few
TGTGCCATCCCGGAACACCAATACAATGAGCAGTTCTTC
CAIPEHQYNEQFF
>TRBJ2-3|TRBV6-5|15|-|many
TGTGCCAGCAGTTACTCCGGGGTCGGGACAGATACGCAGTATTTT
CASSYSGVGTDTQYF
>TRBJ1-2|TRBV7-9|15|TRBD1|-
TGTGCCAGCAGCTTATCTGGGACAGGGGGGTCTGGCTACACCTTC
CASSLSGTGGSGYTF
>TRBJ2-2|TRBV27|12|TRBD1|-
TGTGCCAGCAGGACAGGGTCCGGGGAGCTGTTTTTT
CASRTGSGELFF
>TRBJ2-5|TRBV5-1|16|-|few
TGCGCCAGCAGCTTTAGTGAGGCTAGACCATCAGAGACCCAGTACTTC
CASSFSEARPSETQYF
>TRBJ2-7|TRBV28|13|TRBD1|-
TGTGCCAGCGGGGACAGGGGAACGATCGAGCAGTACTTC
CASGDRGTIEQYF
>TRBJ2-5|TRBV5-6|17|TRBD2|-
TGTGCCAGCAGCTTGGCTCGGCTAGCGGGGTTGGAAGAGACCCAGTACTTC
CASSLARLAGLEETQYF
>TRBJ2-5|TRBV7-9|16|-|many
TGTGCCAGCAGCCGAGGGGGGAGGGGGGATCAAGAGACCCAGTACTTC
CASSRGGRGDQETQYF
>TRBJ2-3|TRBV5-1|14|-|-
TGCGCCAGCAGCTGGCAGGGAAACACAGATACGCAGTATTTT
CASSWQGNTDTQYF
>TRBJ2-5|TRBV12-3/TRBV12-4|15|-|-
TGTGCCAGCAGTTTAGGCAGGTCGGTGTGGGAGACCCAGTACTTC
CASSLGRSVWETQYF
>TRBJ2-1|TRBV9|15|TRBD2|-
TGTGCCAGCAGCTCTACTAGCGGGGGGGGCGATGAGCAGTTCTTC
CASSSTSGGGDEQFF
>TRBJ1-5|TRBV12-3/TRBV12-4|15|-|-
TGTGCCAGCAGTTTAAGGGGTTTGGTCGATCAGCCCCAGCATTTT
CASSLRGLVDQPQHF
>TRBJ2-2|TRBV3-1|17|-|many
TGTGCCAGCAGCCAAGACACGACCCCAAGAGGGACCGGGGAGCTGTTTTTT
CASSQDTTPRGTGELFF
>TRBJ1-6|TRBV7-2|13|-|-
TGTGCCAGCAGCCTCCGGTCTCATTCACCCCTCCACTTT
CASSLRSHSPLHF
>TRBJ2-5|TRBV12-3/TRBV12-4|14|-|-
TGTGCCAGCAGCCACGAAAGTCTCTGGGGGACCCAGTACTTC
CASSHESLWGTQYF
>TRBJ2-3|TRBV5-1|16|TRBD2|few
TGCGCCAGCAGCTTGGCTACGGGGGGAATCACAGATACGCAGTATTTT
CASSLATGGITDTQYF
>TRBJ2-1|TRBV7-2|15|TRBD2|many
TGTGCCAGTTTGCAGCGGGGGGGTCGCTACAATGAGCAGTTCTTC
CASLQRGGRYNEQFF
>TRBJ2-1|TRBV7-9|13|TRBD2|many
TGTGCCAGCAGACTAGCGGGGAACAATGAGCAGTTCTTC
CASRLAGNNEQFF
>TRBJ1-1|TRBV29-1|13|TRBD1|-
TGCAGCGTTGATGCTGGACAGGTAACTGAAGCTTTCTTT
CSVDAGQVTEAFF
>TRBJ2-2|TRBV20-1|17|TRBD2|-
TGCAGTGCTAGAGGTCTAGCGGGGGGGTTCAACACCGGGGAGCTGTTTTTT
CSARGLAGGFNTGELFF
>TRBJ2-2|TRBV7-6|12|-|few
TGTGCCAGCAGCCGGGTCGCCGGGGAGCTGTTTTTT
CASSRVAGELFF
>TRBJ2-1|TRBV5-1|15|-|-
TGCGCCAGCAGCTTGGCCCTAGAGTCCTACAATGAGCAGTTCTTC
CASSLALESYNEQFF
>TRBJ2-7|TRBV4-1|16|TRBD1|-
TGCGCCAGCAGCCAGATACCGACAGGGGGCGGCTACGAGCAGTACTTC
CASSQIPTGGGYEQYF
>TRBJ2-7|TRBV3-1|14|-|many
TGTGCCAGCAGCCAAGGCCCAGATTCCTACGAGCAGTACTTC
CASSQGPDSYEQYF
>TRBJ2-2|TRBV6-5|16|-|-
TGTGCCAGCAGTTACTCGATTAATTCGGGGCCCGGGGAGCTGTTTTTT
CASSYSINSGPGELFF
>TRBJ1-2|TRBV6-2/TRBV6-3|12|-|few
TGTGCCAGCAGTCCCAGGGCCTATGGCTACACCTTC
CASSPRAYGYTF
>TRBJ1-5|TRBV5-1|14|-|few
TGCGCCAGCGCGACCGGGGAGCCAAATCAGCCCCAGCATTTT
CASATGEPNQPQHF
>TRBJ1-4|TRBV5-1|16|TRBD1|few
TGCGCCAGCAGCACGACAGGGGGTCGAGCTAATGAAAAACTGTTTTTT
CASSTTGGRANEKLFF